This T cell receptor (beta chain) was identified in a study of T cell responses to AZD1222 COVID-19 vaccine. Study-level results: Repertoires in all cases were sampled only once the peak T cell response had passed.

Concerning this clone: Its antigen is not known.

Method: immunoSEQ multiplex PCR; TCRdb's copy keeps in-frame clones and lacks some. This sample has tens of thousands of clones, with 85% to 90% found just once. This receptor was taken from an adult who received the AZD1222 COVID-19 vaccine. The input for sequencing was peripheral blood, taken 28 days after the second AZD1222 dose.

Here the CDR3 reads CASSIGGQGNQPQHF. The DNA for the CDR3 is TGTGCCAGTAGTATAGGGGGACAGGGGAATCAGCCCCAGCATTTT. The V and J genes are TRBV19 and TRBJ1-5; 10 bases are a match to TRBD1. The CDR3 loop spans 15 amino acids. V dropped 1 base and J dropped 4; count of bases not matched to a gene: 1. Germline lookup yields CDR1 LNHDA and CDR2 SQIVND (reference sequence).